This TCR beta chain was captured by sequencing in a study of cytomegalovirus exposure and HLA in healthy donors. Study-wide results and caveats: In vitro confirmation showed a few CMV-associated chains to be CMV antigen specific. Rarity held for most TCR sequences, but there were some public TCRs that occurred in many donors. From TCR beta sequences, most subjects' HLA-A and HLA-B alleles were reportedly predicted accurately. CMV serostatus stood as the only immune exposure information on hand.

This clone was seen just once. Antigen: not known. Trimming removed 0 bases at V and 2 bases at J, with 7 bases between. The CDR3 runs 14 residues. The germline V gene encodes CDR1 LNHNV and CDR2 YYDKDF (reference sequence). Amplification used 60 Vbeta primers and 13 Jbeta primers. Clones were read by immunoSEQ multiplex PCR, and TCRdb kept only the in-frame ones, dropping some. The top ten clones hold 13% to 15% of a sample with 150,000 or so clones, more than 75% of them seen once. J is TRBJ1-2 and V is TRBV15, with D hard to call. The sequenced material came from PBMCs. The sequence was obtained from a woman aged 40 to 49 in good health and CMV-seronegative. This CDR3 reads CATSRDVGNYGYTF. The CDR3 nucleotides are TGTGCCACCAGCAGAGATGTCGGGAACTATGGCTACACCTTC.